This TCR beta chain was found in a study of T cell changes during pregnancy in multiple sclerosis. Only in-frame clones appear in the TCRdb table, and some are missing; sequencing was by immunoSEQ multiplex PCR. The top ten hold 15% to 18% of the sample, which has around 20,000 clones, about 82% seen once. The input for sequencing was CD8+ T cells from peripheral blood mononuclear cells, taken in the first trimester of pregnancy. The sequence derives from a female donor in good health, enrolled as a control in a pregnancy study.

CDR3 sequence reads: CASSLLDGVRETQYF. CDR3 bases: TGTGCCAGCTCACTTCTGGACGGGGTGAGGGAGACCCAGTACTTC. V and J are TRBV18 and TRBJ2-5, with D possibly TRBD2 on 5 matching bases. Germline V gene data show CDR1 as KGHSH and CDR2 as LQKENI. The CDR3 totals 15 residues. Trimming shortened V by 4 bases and J by 5 bases, and 17 bases separated the two germline ends.